This TCR beta chain was found in a study of T-cell reconstitution after alpha-beta-depleted transplantation in children. This clonotype was counted at least ten times. Trimming left V 2 bases short and J 0 bases short, with 10 bases between. CDR3 length: 15 amino acids. Germline CDR1 and CDR2: SEHNR and FQNEAQ (reference sequence). Unique molecular identifiers were used to barcode this TCRbeta library. TCRdb re-derived calls from the PCR reads in MiXCR, one entry per CDR3 protein. This sample has approximately 240,000 distinct CDR3 sequences; 9.7% occur once, and the top ten carry around 5%. The clonotype comes from a human donor who donated a stem cell graft to a child with SCID. Source: PBMCs from the stem cell graft donor, taken from the stem cell graft. The J gene is TRBJ1-1, the V gene TRBV7-9; weak D call: TRBD1 (6 bases). The CDR3 loop reads CASSLPGGMNTEAFF. The CDR3 region has the DNA TGTGCCAGCAGCTTACCCGGGGGCATGAACACTGAAGCTTTCTTT. The full variable domain, with the rest looked up from reference TRBV7-9 and TRBJ1-1, is DTGVSQNPRHKITKRGQNVTFRCDPISEHNRLYWYRQTLGQGPEFLTYFQNEAQLEKSRLLSDRFSAERPKGSFSTLEIQRTEQGDSAMYLCASSLPGGMNTEAFFGQGTRLTVV.